Listed below are T cell receptor beta chains from one sample, sequenced in a study of shared clonotypes between healthy human individuals. Generated by immunoSEQ multiplex PCR, the TCRdb table keeps only in-frame clones and is missing some. The table lists roughly 300,000 clones, roughly 84% of them singletons. The sample was memory CD8+ T cells sorted from blood. These receptors originate from a man aged 18 to 29 in good health. CDR3s include the opening cysteine and the closing phenylalanine or tryptophan. The order of the fields is V gene, D gene, clone size, J gene, CDR3 protein, CDR3 DNA. A D gene is named only where the DNA matches it firmly. Expanded clones get a size class; other rows say once, few or many, or leave the size out.

TRBV6-5,TRBD1,NA,TRBJ1-5,CASSRQGGQPQHF,TGTGCCAGCAGCAGACAGGGTGGTCAGCCCCAGCATTTT
TRBV7-9,NA,NA,TRBJ2-1,CASSLVGGDNEQFF,TGTGCCAGCAGCTTAGTAGGAGGTGACAATGAGCAGTTCTTC
TRBV9,TRBD2,NA,TRBJ2-5,CASSPGTSDETQYF,TGTGCCAGCAGCCCGGGGACTAGCGACGAGACCCAGTACTTC
TRBV28,NA,NA,TRBJ2-7,CASSLYGSYEQYF,TGTGCCAGCAGTTTATACGGGTCCTACGAGCAGTACTTC
TRBV5-6,NA,NA,TRBJ2-2,CASSSRPTGELFF,TGTGCCAGCAGCTCCAGACCCACCGGGGAGCTGTTTTTT
TRBV9,NA,NA,TRBJ1-5,CASSVHLGLGVGNQPQHF,TGTGCCAGCAGCGTTCACCTTGGGTTGGGTGTAGGCAATCAGCCCCAGCATTTT
TRBV5-6,TRBD2,NA,TRBJ2-7,CASSPWREGSYEQYF,TGTGCCAGCAGCCCCTGGCGGGAGGGCTCCTACGAGCAGTACTTC
TRBV6-5,NA,NA,TRBJ1-2,CASSYSNFNYGYTF,TGTGCCAGCAGTTACTCGAATTTCAACTATGGCTACACCTTC
TRBV18,NA,NA,TRBJ2-6,CASSPQNLREAGANVLTF,TGTGCCAGCTCACCCCAAAACCTTAGGGAGGCCGGGGCCAACGTCCTGACTTTC
TRBV11-2,NA,NA,TRBJ2-7,CASSLIGYRNQEQYF,TGTGCCAGCAGCTTAATAGGGTACAGGAATCAGGAGCAGTACTTC
TRBV5-1,NA,NA,TRBJ2-5,CASSPRGRETQYF,TGCGCCAGCAGCCCCCGGGGCCGGGAGACCCAGTACTTC
TRBV5-4,TRBD1,NA,TRBJ2-3,CASSSRDRDRDSDTQYF,TGTGCCAGCAGTTCTCGTGACCGGGACAGGGACTCAGATACGCAGTATTTT
TRBV10-3,NA,NA,TRBJ1-6,CAISESGTAGEDSPLHF,TGTGCCATCAGTGAGTCAGGGACGGCGGGGGAAGATTCACCCCTCCACTTT
TRBV10-1,NA,NA,TRBJ1-5,CASSERGVWEPQHF,TGCGCCAGCAGTGAGAGAGGGGTATGGGAGCCCCAGCATTTT
TRBV2,NA,NA,TRBJ1-6,CASSEARGQYYSPLHF,TGTGCCAGCAGTGAAGCGCGGGGCCAGTACTATTCACCCCTCCACTTT
TRBV5-1,NA,NA,TRBJ2-7,CASSLTGYEQYF,TGCGCCAGCAGCTTAACAGGCTACGAGCAGTACTTC
TRBV4-2,TRBD2,NA,TRBJ2-1,CASSQDVAGNEQFF,TGTGCCAGCAGCCAAGATGTAGCGGGGAATGAGCAGTTCTTC
TRBV28,TRBD1,NA,TRBJ2-7,CASSGTGDTYEQYF,TGTGCCAGCAGTGGGACAGGGGATACCTACGAGCAGTACTTC
TRBV28,TRBD1,NA,TRBJ2-1,CASSTPGQGLDEQFF,TGTGCCAGCAGCACCCCTGGACAGGGTTTGGATGAGCAGTTCTTC
TRBV29-1,TRBD1,NA,TRBJ2-7,CSVGTGNSYEQYF,TGCAGCGTGGGGACAGGGAATTCCTACGAGCAGTACTTC
TRBV27,NA,few,TRBJ1-2,CASRPTGANYGYTF,TGTGCCAGCAGACCCACGGGGGCTAACTATGGCTACACCTTC
TRBV6-1,TRBD1,NA,TRBJ2-7,CASSGTGGSYEQYF,TGTGCCAGCAGCGGGACAGGCGGATCCTACGAGCAGTACTTC